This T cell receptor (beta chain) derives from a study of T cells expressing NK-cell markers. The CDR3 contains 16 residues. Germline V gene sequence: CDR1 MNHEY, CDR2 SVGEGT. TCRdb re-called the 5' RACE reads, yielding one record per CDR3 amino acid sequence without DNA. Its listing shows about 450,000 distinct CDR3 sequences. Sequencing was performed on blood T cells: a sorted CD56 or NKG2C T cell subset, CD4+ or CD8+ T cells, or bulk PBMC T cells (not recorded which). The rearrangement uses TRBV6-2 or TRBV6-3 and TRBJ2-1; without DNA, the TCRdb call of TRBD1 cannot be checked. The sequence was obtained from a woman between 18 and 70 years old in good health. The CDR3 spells CASSYTGTGSYNEQFF.